This T cell receptor (beta chain) was recorded in a study of cytomegalovirus exposure and HLA in healthy donors. It was with 60 Vbeta and 13 Jbeta primers that the PCR ran. Clones were sequenced by immunoSEQ multiplex PCR, and TCRdb holds only the in-frame ones, with some missing. The sample has 140,000 or so clones; 72% are singletons. V lost 5 bases, J lost 4 bases, and 2 bases stayed unmatched. CDR1 is MNHNY and CDR2 is SVGAGI in the germline V gene (reference sequence). The CDR3 is 14 amino acids. Findings and caveats of the study: Reportedly, a later analysis found an Asian-associated ancestry cluster had fewer N-insertions than the approximately 700-donor mean. 87-base-pair reads could not separate some V segments, including TRBV6-2 and TRBV6-3. Earlier analysis found most TCR beta V segments productive about 87% or about 30% of the time.

This clone turned up a few times. Its antigen remains unidentified. The sequence came from a man aged 40-49 years in good health and CMV-seronegative. The sample comprised PBMCs. V and J are TRBV6-6 and TRBJ2-7; 13 positions agree with TRBD2. CDR3 sequence reads: CASSPLAGGYEQYF. DNA for the CDR3: TGTGCCAGCAGTCCACTAGCGGGGGGGTACGAGCAGTACTTC.